This T cell receptor (beta chain) was identified during a study of blood T cell repertoires in COVID-19. Study summary: There were acute and convalescent COVID-19 samples, and they came from the United States, Italy and Spain. Sources were T cells, B-cell-depleted T cells, or PBMCs; the material itself was cDNA or gDNA.

Trimming pared 1 base from V and 7 bases from J, leaving 6 bases between. Per the germline V gene, CDR1 is MDHEN and CDR2 is SYDVKM. The CDR3 runs to 12 residues. In the source study's methods: From reference gene primer amplification, estimates of nucleated cell counts were derived. Measured with immunoSEQ multiplex PCR; TCRdb has only the in-frame clones, and not every one. V and J calls plus clone size are reproduced from that table; the DNA served to infer D and trimming. The sample carries a few hundred thousand clones, more than 85% recorded once. The rearrangement joins TRBV28 to TRBJ2-3; D is ambiguous. This sequence was found in a man aged 60 to 69 with acute or convalescent COVID-19. Sequencing was carried out using peripheral blood. As DNA, the CDR3 is TGTGCCAGCAGTTTATTAGTGAATACGCAGTATTTT. It is translated as CASSLLVNTQYF.